The next 26 T cell receptor beta chains were all read from a single sample in a study of regulatory T cells in long-lasting Graves disease. Time point described: persistent/refractory GD, antithyroid drugs over 5 years with positive TRAb. RNA isolated from PBMCs was used to make the TCR library. The authors built TCR beta libraries using iRepertoire HTBI primers and Arm-PCR of CDR3 regions. TCRdb fed the multiplex PCR reads into MiXCR, producing one record per CDR3 protein. The data show almost 350,000 distinct CDR3 sequences, about 19% seen once. Sequenced material: peripheral blood mononuclear cells (PBMCs), taken when the disease was refractory, from a patient treated with antithyroid drugs. These receptor sequences come from a female donor with Graves disease.

This clonotype came up many times. CDR3 DNA sequence: TGCAGCGTTGAGTACAGGAACACCGGGGAGCTGTTTTTT. Encoded protein: CSVEYRNTGELFF. V is TRBV29-1 and J is TRBJ2-2; D remains unclear. V lost 3 bases and J 1 base, leaving 6 bases between the germline ends. CDR3 length equals 13 residues. Germline assignment: CDR1 SQVTM and CDR2 ANQGSEA.

In its sample, this clonotype was seen many times. This sequence joins TRBV6-1 and TRBJ1-1; 7 positions agree with TRBD1. After removal of 6 bases from V and 6 bases from J, the junction contained 4 bases not matched to a gene. The CDR3 runs to 12 residues. Germline loops: CDR1 MNHNS, CDR2 SASEGT. The CDR3 spells CASRSGTAEAFF. The CDR3 DNA is TGTGCCAGCAGGTCCGGGACAGCTGAAGCTTTCTTT.

This clonotype was seen repeatedly, ten times or more. CDR3 region: CASSLGRWQKGDRGRVETQYF. In DNA form, the CDR3 reads TGTGCCAGCAGTTTGGGGCGGTGGCAAAAAGGGGACAGGGGGCGAGTAGAGACCCAGTACTTC. The chain uses TRBV28 and TRBJ2-5; TRBD1 aligns across 12 bases. CDR1 and CDR2 from the germline V gene are MDHEN and SYDVKM. The CDR3 length is 21 residues. Trimming removed 3 bases from V and 4 bases from J; junction bases left unmatched: 21.

Ten or more counts support this clonotype. The chain recombines TRBV14 with TRBJ1-2; D is unclear. The CDR3 consists of 15 residues. Germline CDR1 is SGHDN and CDR2 is FVKESK. Trimming shortened V by 1 base and J by 2 bases, and 11 bases separated the two germline ends. The CDR3 loop reads CASSQAGRPNYGYTF. As DNA, the CDR3 is TGTGCCAGCAGCCAAGCTGGAAGACCCAACTATGGCTACACCTTC.

This clonotype was seen repeatedly, ten times or more. This chain links TRBV6-2 or TRBV6-3 with TRBJ1-2; 12 positions agree with TRBD1. The CDR3 covers 17 residues. Germline V gene data show CDR1 as MNHEY and CDR2 as SVGEGT. V lost 4 bases and J lost 6; bases outside the gene matches: 12. CDR3 DNA: TGTGCCAGCAGTTCTACCGGGACAGGGGGCGCCGGAGATGGCTACACCTTC. This encodes CASSSTGTGGAGDGYTF.

This chain joins TRBV20-1 and TRBJ1-1; no firm D call. CDR3 length: 13 residues. V was pared by 3 bases and J by 2 bases, with 10 bases between. In germline, CDR1 is DFQATT, CDR2 SNEGSKA (reference sequence). For the CDR3, the DNA is TGCAGTGCTAGTGCACAAGGTAACACTGAAGCTTTCTTT. It translates to CSASAQGNTEAFF.

V is TRBV2 and J is TRBJ2-1, with D perhaps being TRBD1 or TRBD2 (6 bases each). CDR1 is SNHLY and CDR2 is FYNNEI in the germline V gene. The CDR3 loop spans 15 amino acids. The V end was cut by 0 bases, the J end by 9 bases, with 15 bases between. The CDR3 DNA sequence: TGTGCCAGCAGTGAAGCGCTTGCGAGGGGGGCTGAGCAGTTCTTC. It specifies CASSEALARGAEQFF.

The chain combines TRBV12-3 or TRBV12-4 with TRBJ2-5; D not certain. Trimming stripped 6 bases from V and 0 bases from J, with 17 bases between. This CDR3 contains 16 residues. The CDR3: CASSLGPPGYQETQYF. Here the CDR3 DNA reads TGTGCCAGCAGCCTAGGGCCCCCAGGCTACCAAGAGACCCAGTACTTC.

This chain links TRBV13 with TRBJ2-6; 10 bases match TRBD1. The V and J ends lost 4 bases and 2 bases, in that order; junction bases with no gene match: 5. The germline gives CDR1 PRHDT, CDR2 FYEKMQ (reference sequence). This CDR3 region has 17 residues. As DNA, the CDR3 is TGTGCCAGCAGCTCTTCCGGGACAGGGGCTGGGGCCAACGTCCTGACTTTC. This codes for CASSSSGTGAGANVLTF.

This clonotype was observed many times. The J gene is TRBJ1-5, the V gene TRBV30; a weak D match, TRBD1 (5 bases). V dropped 3 bases and J dropped 4 bases, with 10 bases sitting between them. The CDR3 loop spans 13 amino acids. Germline-derived CDR1 and CDR2 are GTSNPN and SVGIG (reference sequence). CDR3 sequence reads: CAWSSGGNQPQHF. The CDR3 DNA reads TGTGCCTGGAGCTCCGGGGGGAATCAGCCCCAGCATTTT. Full variable domain (remainder filled in from reference TRBV30 and TRBJ1-5): SQTIHQWPATLVQPVGSPLSLECTVEGTSNPNLYWYRQAAGRGLQLLFYSVGIGQISSEVPQNLSASRPQDRQFILSSKKLLLSDSGFYLCAWSSGGNQPQHFGDGTRLSIL.

This clonotype was found many times. The J gene is TRBJ1-1, the V gene TRBV3-1, with 7 bases identical to TRBD1. Trimming cost V 4 bases and J 2 bases; bases outside gene matches: 4. Germline CDR1 is LGHDT and CDR2 is YNNKEL (reference sequence). CDR3 length: 14 residues. The CDR3 is CASSRDSHNTEAFF. The CDR3, as DNA: TGTGCCAGCAGCCGGGACAGCCACAACACTGAAGCTTTCTTT.

This chain joins TRBV19 and TRBJ1-5; D may be TRBD1 (6 bases). Germline CDR1 and CDR2: LNHDA and SQIVND (reference sequence). V gave up 3 bases and J gave up 4 bases, with 13 bases separating them. This CDR3 region has 15 residues. CDR3 region: CASSMAGGQNQPQHF. The CDR3 DNA is TGTGCCAGTAGTATGGCGGGGGGCCAAAATCAGCCCCAGCATTTT.

V and J are TRBV5-1 and TRBJ2-7, with no clear D. Germline CDR1 SGHRS, CDR2 YFSETQ. This CDR3 has 14 amino acids. Trimming removed 3 bases at V and 0 bases at J, with 10 bases between. The CDR3 nucleotides are TGCGCCAGCAGCTGGACGGCGGACTCCTACGAGCAGTACTTC. This translates into CASSWTADSYEQYF.

This clonotype was observed at least ten times. This chain uses TRBV3-1 with TRBJ1-1; no clear D gene. This CDR3 has 13 residues. The V end was cut by 3 bases, the J end by 2 bases, with 7 bases between. Germline CDR1 reads LGHDT; CDR2 reads YNNKEL (reference sequence). CDR3 amino acids: CASSHTENTEAFF. The CDR3 DNA follows: TGTGCCAGCAGCCACACAGAAAACACTGAAGCTTTCTTT.

Remarks on this clonotype: A much larger clone sits a single nucleotide away, making a read error possible. CDR3 sequence reads: CASSREGDRGQDTWGLLSGNTIYF. DNA for the CDR3: TGTGCCAGCAGTCGTGAAGGGGACAGGGGGCAGGACACGTGGGGCCTACTCTCTGGAAACACCATATATTTT. V usage is TRBV27 and J usage is TRBJ1-3, with 12 nucleotides matching TRBD1. The germline V gene has CDR1 MNHEY and CDR2 SMNVEV (reference sequence). The CDR3 runs 24 residues. With 5 bases clipped from V and 0 bases from J, the junction kept 26 bases outside the gene matches.

V and J are TRBV18 and TRBJ1-5; unclear D gene. CDR3 size: 17 residues. Trimming removed 2 bases at V and 2 bases at J, with 16 bases between. Germline V gene lookup returns CDR1 KGHSH and CDR2 LQKENI. DNA for the CDR3: TGTGCCAGCTCACCATTAAGGAGTGGTTTCGGCAATCAGCCCCAGCATTTT. Encoded protein: CASSPLRSGFGNQPQHF.

The sample holds a few counts of this clonotype. Here the CDR3 DNA reads TGTGCCATCAGTGAGTCGTCGGGTCACTACACCTTC. It specifies CAISESSGHYTF. The chain couples TRBV10-3 to TRBJ1-2; D uncertain. Trimming took off 0 bases at V and 10 bases at J, with 9 bases between the two ends. This CDR3 has 12 residues. The germline CDR1 and CDR2 sequences are ENHRY and SYGVKD.

This clonotype was found many times. V usage is TRBV3-1 and J usage is TRBJ1-2; D is ambiguous. The CDR3 has 16 amino acids. Trimming shortened V by 0 bases and J by 0 bases, and 11 bases separated the two germline ends. Germline V gene data show CDR1 as LGHDT and CDR2 as YNNKEL (reference sequence). The CDR3 coding sequence is TGTGCCAGCAGCCAAGATCTCCGGACGGCTAACTATGGCTACACCTTC. This codes for CASSQDLRTANYGYTF. Full variable domain (remainder filled in from reference TRBV3-1 and TRBJ1-2): DTAVSQTPKYLVTQMGNDKSIKCEQNLGHDTMYWYKQDSKKFLKIMFSYNNKELIINETVPNRFSPKSPDKAHLNLHINSLELGDSAVYFCASSQDLRTANYGYTFGSGTRLTVV.

This chain connects TRBV4-3 to TRBJ2-7, with TRBD2 as a possible D gene (7 bases). The CDR3 has 15 amino acids. In germline, CDR1 is LGHNA, CDR2 YSLEER. V lost 0 bases and J 4 bases, leaving 13 bases between the germline ends. The CDR3 protein is CASSQDGGPQYEQYF. The CDR3 coding sequence is TGCGCCAGCAGCCAAGACGGGGGGCCGCAGTACGAGCAGTACTTC.

This chain uses TRBV6-1 with TRBJ1-5, with unresolved D. V shed 0 bases and J shed 5 bases, with 11 bases lying between them. The germline gives CDR1 MNHNS, CDR2 SASEGT. The CDR3 is made up of 15 amino acids. The CDR3: CASSEASRLHQPQHF. DNA for the CDR3: TGTGCCAGCAGTGAAGCTAGTAGGCTTCATCAGCCCCAGCATTTT.

On this clonotype: This sequence may be a read error, since a much larger clone differs from it by one base. CDR3 nucleotides: TGTGCCAGCGGTTACGGGAGGACATGGGCCTACGAGCAGTACTTC. Translated: CASGYGRTWAYEQYF. The gene calls are TRBV6-9 and TRBJ2-7, with 7 positions matching TRBD2. Germline assignment: CDR1 MNHGY and CDR2 SVAAGI. This CDR3 region has 15 residues.

A few counts support this clonotype. The rearrangement joins TRBV11-2 to TRBJ1-1, with D possibly TRBD1 on 5 matching bases. V was cut by 4 bases and J by 1 base, with 13 bases left in between. From germline, CDR1 is SGHAT and CDR2 FQNNGV. CDR3 length: 15 residues. CDR3 sequence (DNA): TGTGCCAGCAGCTCGAGGCCTACAGGGAACACTGAAGCTTTCTTT. The encoded protein is CASSSRPTGNTEAFF.

This chain uses TRBV30 with TRBJ2-7; TRBD1 agrees at 7 bases. Trimming took 5 bases from V and 2 from J; bases not matched to a gene: 3. In germline, CDR1 is GTSNPN, CDR2 SVGIG (reference sequence). This CDR3 has 12 residues. The CDR3 spells CAWAGTAYEQYF. The CDR3 nucleotides are TGTGCCTGGGCCGGGACAGCCTACGAGCAGTACTTC.

On this clonotype: One base away lies a much larger clone, so this may be a sequencing read error. This chain connects TRBV28 to TRBJ2-7; D gene ambiguous. Germline values: CDR1 MDHEN, CDR2 SYDVKM. The CDR3 sequence is 14 residues long. This CDR3 is CTSSSPAPTYEQYF. CDR3 DNA sequence: TGTACCAGCAGTTCTCCTGCCCCGACCTACGAGCAGTACTTC. Combining the CDR3 with reference TRBV28 and TRBJ2-7 gives the whole variable domain DVKVTQSSRYLVKRTGEKVFLECVQDMDHENMFWYRQDPGLGLRLIYFSYDVKMKEKGDIPEGYSVSREKKERFSLILESASTNQTSMYLCTSSSPAPTYEQYFGPGTRLTVT.

This clonotype has at least ten counts. The V gene is TRBV3-1, the J gene TRBJ1-2, with D unresolved. V lost 4 bases to trimming and J lost 4 bases, with 7 bases between them. The CDR3 length is 12 residues. Germline V lookup: CDR1 LGHDT, CDR2 YNNKEL (reference sequence). The CDR3 reads CASSPSFYGYTF. The CDR3, as DNA: TGTGCCAGCAGCCCTAGCTTCTATGGCTACACCTTC.

This clonotype was recorded at least ten times. This chain joins TRBV11-3 and TRBJ1-2, with D hard to call. The germline V gene has CDR1 SGHNT and CDR2 YENEEA. V gave up 4 bases and J gave up 2 bases, with 11 bases separating them. The CDR3 consists of 14 residues. For the CDR3, the DNA is TGTGCCAGCAGCTCACAGAGGGAGAACTATGGCTACACCTTC. It is translated as CASSSQRENYGYTF. The full variable domain, completed using reference TRBV11-3 and TRBJ1-2, is EAGVVQSPRYKIIEKKQPVAFWCNPISGHNTLYWYLQNLGQGPELLIRYENEEAVDDSQLPKDRFSAERLKGVDSTLKIQPAELGDSAVYLCASSSQRENYGYTFGSGTRLTVV.